These T cell receptor beta chains were read from a single sample in a study of blood T cell repertoires in COVID-19. Repertoires were generated with immunoSEQ multiplex PCR, while TCRdb's copy carries only in-frame clones and drops some. The repertoire consists of about 160,000 clones, with roughly 85% occurring once and the leading ten covering about 5.8%. The specimen sequenced was peripheral blood. These receptors originate from a woman aged 45 to 65 with COVID-19, enrolled during active disease. The CDR3 runs from the conserved cysteine through the conserved F or W. D genes are given only for firm matches. A clone size is listed for some rows: how often the clone was seen (once, few, many), or a class if it is expanded.

abundance	v_gene	j_gene	d_gene	CDR3aa	CDR3nt
-	TRBV27	TRBJ1-1	TRBD1	CASSLPTGGPITEAFF	TGTGCCAGCAGTTTACCCACAGGGGGCCCGATCACTGAAGCTTTCTTT
-	TRBV12-3/TRBV12-4	TRBJ2-7	-	CASSQTDYEQYF	TGTGCCAGCAGCCAGACAGATTACGAGCAGTACTTC
-	TRBV7-9	TRBJ2-3	TRBD2	CASSLRASGGRADTQYF	TGTGCCAGCAGCTTACGGGCTAGCGGGGGTAGAGCAGATACGCAGTATTTT
-	TRBV7-9	TRBJ2-1	TRBD1	CASSLIGQGYNEQFF	TGTGCCAGCAGCTTAATTGGACAGGGATACAATGAGCAGTTCTTC
-	TRBV18	TRBJ2-1	-	CASSPLRGSSYNEQFF	TGTGCCAGCTCACCCCTTAGGGGGAGCTCCTACAATGAGCAGTTCTTC
-	TRBV7-2	TRBJ1-3	TRBD1	CASSSGQAAISGNTIYF	TGTGCCAGCAGCTCGGGACAGGCCGCTATTTCTGGAAACACCATATATTTT
-	TRBV4-2	TRBJ2-7	-	CASSQAEHEQYF	TGTGCCAGCAGCCAAGCCGAGCATGAGCAGTACTTC
-	TRBV10-3	TRBJ1-2	TRBD1	CAISEQGADYGYTF	TGTGCCATCAGTGAGCAGGGGGCTGACTATGGCTACACCTTC
-	TRBV4-1	TRBJ1-3	-	CASSHQGNTIYF	TGCGCCAGCAGCCACCAAGGAAACACCATATATTTT
-	TRBV7-2	TRBJ1-6	TRBD1	CASSLEGGSNSPLHF	TGTGCCAGCAGCTTAGAAGGGGGCAGTAATTCACCCCTCCACTTT
few	TRBV5-5	TRBJ2-7	TRBD1	CASSTGQGGLEQYF	TGTGCCAGCAGCACCGGACAGGGAGGATTGGAGCAGTACTTC
-	TRBV7-9	TRBJ2-3	TRBD1	CASSLGQGGSNTDTQYF	TGTGCCAGCAGCCTCGGACAGGGGGGAAGCAACACAGATACGCAGTATTTT
-	TRBV6-5	TRBJ2-6	-	CASSPLSSGANVLTF	TGTGCCAGCAGTCCACTGAGCTCTGGGGCCAACGTCCTGACTTTC
-	TRBV7-2	TRBJ2-3	TRBD2	CASSRRTVAGGPDTQYF	TGTGCCAGCAGCCGCCGGACGGTAGCGGGGGGGCCGGATACGCAGTATTTT
-	TRBV24-1	TRBJ2-1	TRBD2	CATSDSNLAGGRFSYNEQFF	TGTGCCACCAGTGATTCCAACCTAGCGGGGGGCCGTTTCTCCTACAATGAGCAGTTCTTC
-	TRBV28	TRBJ1-4	-	CASSPTGAWEKLFF	TGTGCCAGCAGTCCGACAGGCGCATGGGAAAAACTGTTTTTT
once	TRBV6-6	TRBJ1-5	-	CASSYSELDQPQHF	TGTGCCAGCAGTTACTCAGAGTTGGATCAGCCCCAGCATTTT
-	TRBV10-2	TRBJ2-7	TRBD1	CASGQGYEQYF	TGCGCCAGTGGACAGGGCTACGAGCAGTACTTC
-	TRBV11-3	TRBJ2-2	-	CASSLWAGVTGELFF	TGTGCCAGCAGCTTGTGGGCAGGGGTGACCGGGGAGCTGTTTTTT
once	TRBV7-2	TRBJ2-2	TRBD1	CASSFGTGGTGELFF	TGTGCCAGCAGCTTTGGGACAGGGGGCACCGGGGAGCTGTTTTTT
-	TRBV6-2/TRBV6-3	TRBJ2-7	-	CASSSYLQTTHEQYF	TGTGCCAGCAGTAGCTATCTCCAAACCACCCACGAGCAGTACTTC
-	TRBV11-2	TRBJ1-1	-	CASTFRGTEAFF	TGTGCCAGCACATTCCGGGGAACTGAAGCTTTCTTT
-	TRBV6-5	TRBJ2-5	-	CASSTYRAETQYF	TGTGCCAGCAGTACCTACAGGGCGGAGACCCAGTACTTC
-	TRBV11-2	TRBJ1-1	-	CASSLGGVTEAFF	TGTGCCAGCAGCTTGGGGGGGGTGACTGAAGCTTTCTTT
-	TRBV4-1	TRBJ2-7	-	CASSPQGFRKNEQYF	TGCGCCAGCAGCCCGCAGGGGTTTCGTAAAAACGAGCAGTACTTC
-	TRBV27	TRBJ2-3	TRBD2	CASSLLTSGGAGDTQYF	TGTGCCAGCAGTTTATTAACTAGCGGGGGGGCTGGAGATACGCAGTATTTT
-	TRBV6-2/TRBV6-3	TRBJ2-3	-	CASSPDIADTQYF	TGTGCCAGCAGTCCCGACATAGCAGATACGCAGTATTTT
-	TRBV19	TRBJ2-3	-	CASSISRVADTQYF	TGTGCCAGTAGTATTAGCAGGGTGGCAGATACGCAGTATTTT
-	TRBV21-1	TRBJ1-6	-	CASSTGTGHNSPLHF	TGTGCCAGCAGCACCGGGACAGGACATAATTCACCCCTCCACTTT
-	TRBV3-1/TRBV3-2	TRBJ1-2	TRBD1	CASSRSTGGNYGYTF	TGTGCCAGCAGCCGATCGACAGGGGGGAACTATGGCTACACCTTC
-	TRBV4-1	TRBJ2-3	-	CASSQRSTDTQYF	TGCGCCAGCAGCCAACGGAGCACAGATACGCAGTATTTT
-	TRBV4-1	TRBJ1-5	-	CASSQGGGYSNQPQHF	TGCGCCAGCAGCCAAGGGGGCGGATATAGCAATCAGCCCCAGCATTTT
-	TRBV7-8	TRBJ2-7	TRBD2	CASSLARGTSAGMYEQYF	TGTGCCAGCAGCTTAGCACGTGGGACTAGCGCGGGGATGTACGAGCAGTACTTC
-	TRBV20-1	TRBJ2-1	TRBD2	CSASELRLADSYNEQFF	TGCAGTGCTAGTGAGCTGCGACTAGCGGACTCCTACAATGAGCAGTTCTTC
-	TRBV18	TRBJ1-2	TRBD1	CASSPTGVNYGYTF	TGTGCCAGCTCACCGACAGGGGTAAACTATGGCTACACCTTC
-	TRBV6-5	TRBJ1-5	-	CASSSRVGSNQPQHF	TGTGCCAGCAGCTCCAGGGTGGGAAGCAATCAGCCCCAGCATTTT
-	TRBV30	TRBJ1-3	-	CAWSVPAMSGNTIYF	TGTGCCTGGAGTGTTCCCGCGATGTCTGGAAACACCATATATTTT
-	TRBV25-1	TRBJ2-1	-	CASTGSYNEQFF	TGTGCATCGACGGGGTCGTACAATGAGCAGTTCTTC
-	TRBV7-3	TRBJ1-1	-	CASSYTGNTEAFF	TGTGCCAGCAGCTATACAGGGAACACTGAAGCTTTCTTT
-	TRBV6-5	TRBJ2-7	TRBD2	CATRRGVSYEQYF	TGTGCCACCCGGCGGGGGGTAAGCTACGAGCAGTACTTC
-	TRBV5-6	TRBJ1-1	-	CASSPEWNTEAFF	TGTGCCAGCAGCCCTGAGTGGAACACTGAAGCTTTCTTT
-	TRBV2	TRBJ2-1	TRBD1	CASSDPGTDGYNEQFF	TGTGCCAGCAGTGACCCCGGGACAGATGGATACAATGAGCAGTTCTTC
-	TRBV18	TRBJ1-5	-	CASSPEDQPQHF	TGTGCCAGCTCACCGGAGGATCAGCCCCAGCATTTT
-	TRBV10-1	TRBJ2-2	TRBD1	CASQGQGASGELFF	TGCGCCAGCCAAGGACAGGGGGCCTCCGGGGAGCTGTTTTTT
-	TRBV27	TRBJ1-2	TRBD1	CASSPGTGANYGYTF	TGTGCCAGCAGTCCAGGGACAGGGGCAAACTATGGCTACACCTTC
-	TRBV15	TRBJ2-7	TRBD1	CATNEGQSSYEQYF	TGTGCCACCAACGAGGGACAGTCTTCCTACGAGCAGTACTTC
-	TRBV3-1/TRBV3-2	TRBJ2-7	TRBD1	CASSLSGQVTYEQYF	TGTGCCAGCAGCCTCTCGGGACAGGTTACCTACGAGCAGTACTTC
-	TRBV12-3/TRBV12-4	TRBJ1-5	-	CASKGGDQPQHF	TGTGCCAGCAAGGGGGGGGACCAGCCCCAGCATTTT
-	TRBV6-2/TRBV6-3	TRBJ2-3	-	CASSSRREDTQYF	TGTGCCAGCAGTTCCAGACGGGAAGATACGCAGTATTTT
-	TRBV25-1	TRBJ2-1	-	CASSAVQGRTYNEQFF	TGTGCCAGCAGCGCCGTACAGGGAAGGACCTACAATGAGCAGTTCTTC
-	TRBV7-3	TRBJ2-3	TRBD2	CASSSGLAGDTQYF	TGTGCCAGCAGCTCCGGACTAGCGGGAGATACGCAGTATTTT
-	TRBV6-1	TRBJ2-1	-	CASSEEQAYNEQFF	TGTGCCAGCAGTGAAGAACAGGCTTACAATGAGCAGTTCTTC
-	TRBV5-1	TRBJ2-5	TRBD2	CASRRGTSGQETQYF	TGCGCCAGCAGACGCGGGACTAGCGGCCAAGAGACCCAGTACTTC